This T cell receptor (beta chain) was obtained from a study of radiation and T cells in renal cell carcinoma. The CDR3 sequence is 16 residues long. CDR1 and CDR2 from the germline V gene are SGHNT and YYREEE (reference sequence). V lost 5 bases and J 2 bases, leaving 19 bases between the germline ends. The protocol was immunoSEQ multiplex PCR, while the TCRdb copy is restricted to in-frame clones and leaves out a portion. This sample yields around 140,000 clones, of which approximately 82% are seen a single time; approximately 24% belongs to the top ten. Time point described: baseline pretreatment blood. Treatment given: 15 Gy SBRT to primary tumor, nephrectomy 4 weeks later. The patient's renal cell carcinoma had clear cell pathology.

The clonotype was recovered from a woman aged 45-65 years with renal cell carcinoma. The genes are TRBV5-4 and TRBJ2-5; D may match TRBD1 or TRBD2 (5 bases each). The sample in question was blood, obtained from a patient whose treatment included radiotherapy and nephrectomy. The CDR3 region is CASSTGGTEEQETQYF. For the CDR3, the DNA is TGTGCCAGCAGTACCGGTGGGACGGAGGAACAAGAGACCCAGTACTTC.